This TCR beta chain is drawn from a study of blood T cell repertoires in COVID-19. The germline V gene encodes CDR1 MDHEN and CDR2 SYDVKM. CDR3 length equals 14 residues. The germline V and J ends were trimmed by 5 bases and 8 bases, with 18 bases remaining between them. The assay was immunoSEQ multiplex PCR, and TCRdb's table has in-frame clones only and misses some. Of about 120,000 clones listed, about nine tenths are singletons. Sequencing was done on a sample of peripheral blood. The rearrangement uses TRBV28 and TRBJ1-2, with D perhaps TRBD1 (5 bases). The source is a man aged 40-55 years with acute or convalescent COVID-19. Written as DNA, the CDR3 is TGTGCCAGCAGTGAGACGGGGGGACTTAACGGCTACACCTTC. Protein sequence: CASSETGGLNGYTF.